These T cell receptor beta chains were read from a single sample in a study of T-cell reconstitution after alpha-beta-depleted transplantation in children. MiXCR was run by TCRdb on the PCR reads, yielding one entry per CDR3 protein. In the table there are hundreds of thousands of distinct CDR3 sequences, approximately 12% of which are singletons. The specimen was PBMCs, collected from the stem cell graft. These receptor sequences come from a human donor who donated a stem cell graft to a child with Fanconi anemia. CDR3s include the opening cysteine and the closing phenylalanine or tryptophan. Each record gives: clone size, D gene, V gene, J gene, CDR3 protein, CDR3 DNA. A D gene is named only where the DNA matches it firmly. A clone size is listed for some rows: how often the clone was seen (once, few, many), or a class if it is expanded.

many,TRBD2,TRBV29-1,TRBJ2-3,CSKLAGDTQYF,TGCAGCAAGCTAGCGGGAGATACGCAGTATTTT
few,-,TRBV20-1,TRBJ2-3,CSARLSWGLTDTQYF,TGCAGTGCTAGACTGTCGTGGGGGCTCACAGATACGCAGTATTTT
few,-,TRBV20-1,TRBJ1-1,CSAKRDVMNTEAFF,TGCAGTGCTAAGAGGGACGTCATGAACACTGAAGCTTTCTTT
few,-,TRBV29-1,TRBJ2-7,CSVESSYEQYF,TGCAGCGTTGAGTCCAGCTACGAGCAGTACTTC
-,-,TRBV6-5,TRBJ2-2,CASSYLQLTGELFF,TGTGCCAGCAGTTACCTTCAACTCACCGGGGAGCTGTTTTTT
many,-,TRBV29-1,TRBJ1-1,CSVYGGLGLAFF,TGCAGCGTGTATGGGGGGCTAGGGTTAGCTTTCTTT
many,TRBD1,TRBV5-1,TRBJ2-6,CASSLAGGQGGSGANVLTF,TGCGCCAGCAGCTTGGCCGGAGGACAGGGTGGTTCTGGGGCCAACGTCCTGACTTTC
many,-,TRBV24-1,TRBJ2-1,CATSDFGGIEQFF,TGTGCCACCAGTGATTTTGGGGGGATTGAGCAGTTCTTC
few,-,TRBV7-9,TRBJ1-4,CASSLGSDSFNEKLFF,TGTGCCAGCAGCTTGGGGTCCGACAGCTTTAATGAAAAACTGTTTTTT
few,-,TRBV15,TRBJ1-2,CATSRDSYGYTF,TGTGCCACCAGCAGAGATAGTTACGGCTACACCTTC
few,-,TRBV21-1,TRBJ1-4,CASSKEARTGREKLFF,TGTGCCAGCAGCAAAGAGGCCCGGACAGGGCGCGAAAAACTGTTTTTT
-,-,TRBV7-8,TRBJ2-3,CASSLMRGQDTQYF,TGTGCCAGCAGCTTAATGCGGGGGCAAGATACGCAGTATTTT
few,TRBD1,TRBV6-1,TRBJ2-1,CASRGDRVNEQFF,TGTGCCAGCAGAGGGGACAGGGTTAATGAGCAGTTCTTC
-,-,TRBV5-1,TRBJ2-5,CASSLAVASESQYF,TGCGCCAGCAGCTTGGCCGTGGCTTCGGAGAGCCAGTACTTC
many,-,TRBV12-3/TRBV12-4,TRBJ2-3,CASSSLQGADTDTQYF,TGTGCCAGCAGTTCTCTACAGGGAGCGGACACAGATACGCAGTATTTT
few,-,TRBV18,TRBJ1-1,CASSFGGRANTEAFF,TGTGCCAGCTCATTCGGGGGAAGGGCAAACACTGAAGCTTTCTTT